The 30 T cell receptor beta chains below were found in one sample sequenced in a study of OX40 agonist ivuxolimab in advanced cancers. Some clones are missing from TCRdb's copy, which holds only in-frame ones; the method was immunoSEQ multiplex PCR. Of about 95,000 clones in the sample, approximately 85% are singletons; the top ten hold 3.5% to 4%. This specimen consisted of CD4+ or CD8+ T cells sorted from blood, obtained in a trial of the OX40 agonist ivuxolimab. Receptor source: an adult with an advanced solid tumor such as melanoma, head and neck, liver or kidney cancer.

The V and J genes are TRBV7-2 and TRBJ2-1, with D hard to call. The CDR3 has 15 amino acids. Per the germline V gene, CDR1 is SGHTA and CDR2 is FQGNSA. Trimming took 1 base from V and 3 from J, leaving 10 bases between them. CDR3 bases: TGTGCCAGCAGCTTAGGCTCATACTACTACAATGAGCAGTTCTTC. It codes for CASSLGSYYYNEQFF. Using reference TRBV7-2 and TRBJ2-1 for the parts outside the CDR3, the full variable domain is GAGVSQSPSNKVTEKGKDVELRCDPISGHTALYWYRQSLGQGLEFLIYFQGNSAPDKSGLPSDRFSAERTGGSVSTLTIQRTQQEDSAVYLCASSLGSYYYNEQFFGPGTRLTVL.

This rearrangement joins TRBV7-9 to TRBJ1-3, with no clear D. The V gene's germline CDR1 is SEHNR and CDR2 FQNEAQ (reference sequence). The CDR3 loop spans 14 amino acids. V was trimmed by 5 bases and J by 0 bases, leaving 8 bases between them. The CDR3 DNA sequence: TGTGCCAGCAGCCTTTTGGGCTCTGGAAACACCATATATTTT. Its protein is CASSLLGSGNTIYF.

This clone was seen only once. The chain joins TRBV2 to TRBJ2-7, with 7 nucleotides matching TRBD2. The CDR3 covers 14 residues. Unmatched junction bases numbered 4, after V lost 5 bases and J lost 0 bases. The germline gives CDR1 SNHLY, CDR2 FYNNEI. CDR3 loop: CASSSSGLSYEQYF. CDR3 bases: TGTGCCAGCAGTTCTAGCGGACTCTCCTACGAGCAGTACTTC.

The chain combines TRBV18 with TRBJ1-3, with 10 bases aligning to TRBD1. Germline CDR1 and CDR2: KGHSH and LQKENI. V trimming: 2 bases; J trimming: 1 base; junction bases outside the gene matches: 2. This CDR3 is built from 16 residues. The CDR3, as DNA: TGTGCCAGCTCACCAGGACAGGGGGGATCTGGAAACACCATATATTTT. The encoded protein is CASSPGQGGSGNTIYF. Full variable domain (missing parts from reference TRBV18 and TRBJ1-3): NAGVMQNPRHLVRRRGQEARLRCSPMKGHSHVYWYRQLPEEGLKFMVYLQKENIIDESGMPKERFSAEFPKEGPSILRIQQVVRGDSAAYFCASSPGQGGSGNTIYFGEGSWLTVV.

V is TRBV27 and J is TRBJ2-2; TRBD2 matches 11 bases. Germline lookup yields CDR1 MNHEY and CDR2 SMNVEV (reference sequence). The V segment lost 6 bases and the J segment 5 bases; nucleotides outside the gene matches: 11. The length of the CDR3 is 17 residues. In nucleotides, the CDR3 is TGTGCCAGCAGGGCTCGGACTAGCGGGTTTCCTACCGGGGAGCTGTTTTTT. Protein product: CASRARTSGFPTGELFF.

This clone was observed a handful of times. The rearrangement uses TRBV19 and TRBJ2-7; TRBD1 is a possible D gene (5 bases). There are 15 residues in the CDR3. The V end lost 1 base, the J end lost 2 bases, and 12 bases lay between the germline ends. The germline V gene has CDR1 LNHDA and CDR2 SQIVND (reference sequence). The CDR3 spells CASSIVVDSAYEQYF. The CDR3 nucleotides are TGTGCCAGTAGTATAGTCGTAGACAGCGCCTACGAGCAGTACTTC.

This rearrangement joins TRBV14 to TRBJ2-2; D might be TRBD1 or TRBD2, each matching 5 bases. This CDR3 contains 13 residues. The V gene's germline CDR1 is SGHDN and CDR2 FVKESK. Trimming took 4 bases from V and 7 from J, leaving 10 bases between them. The CDR3 DNA sequence: TGTGCCAGCAGCCGGACTGGGGGCGGGGAGCTGTTTTTT. It encodes CASSRTGGGELFF.

This rearrangement joins TRBV28 to TRBJ1-2, with 8 nucleotides matching TRBD1. The CDR3 consists of 17 residues. Germline trimming cut 6 bases from V and 4 bases from J; bases unmatched to any gene: 16. The germline V gene has CDR1 MDHEN and CDR2 SYDVKM. The CDR3 region is CASSPPGQGELSYGYTF. DNA of the CDR3: TGTGCCAGCAGCCCCCCAGGACAGGGCGAGTTGTCCTATGGCTACACCTTC.

The chain has TRBV7-6 and TRBJ2-3; 7 bases map to TRBD2. The CDR3 totals 16 residues. Germline CDR1 and CDR2: SGHVS and FNYEAQ. V dropped 3 bases and J dropped 2; count of bases not matched to a gene: 8. CDR3 coding DNA: TGTGCCAGCAGCTTCTCAGCGGGGCTCTACACAGATACGCAGTATTTT. Translated: CASSFSAGLYTDTQYF.

This rearrangement joins TRBV11-1 to TRBJ1-2, with D maybe TRBD1 (5 bases). Between the trimmed V and J ends, which lost 0 bases and 1 base, there was a span of 6 bases. This CDR3 contains 14 residues. From germline, CDR1 is SGHAT and CDR2 FQDESV (reference sequence). CDR3 sequence: CASSLAGGNYGYTF. The CDR3, as DNA: TGTGCCAGCAGCTTAGCCGGGGGTAACTATGGCTACACCTTC.

V is TRBV9 and J is TRBJ2-1, with 8 bases identical to TRBD1. Germline V gene sequence: CDR1 SGDLS, CDR2 YYNGEE. The CDR3 contains 15 residues. Germline trimming cut 0 bases from V and 5 bases from J; bases unmatched to any gene: 4. CDR3 loop: CASSVAGQAHNEQFF. The DNA for the CDR3 is TGTGCCAGCAGCGTAGCGGGACAGGCCCACAATGAGCAGTTCTTC.

The chain uses TRBV2 and TRBJ1-6, with D unclear. Trimming removed 7 bases at V and 10 bases at J, with 11 bases between. Per the germline V gene, CDR1 is SNHLY and CDR2 is FYNNEI. The CDR3 totals 12 residues. CDR3 region: CASNDGSSPLHF. As DNA, the CDR3 is TGTGCCAGCAACGACGGGAGCTCACCCCTCCACTTT. Drawing the rest from reference TRBV2 and TRBJ1-6, the complete variable domain is EPEVTQTPSHQVTQMGQEVILRCVPISNHLYFYWYRQILGQKVEFLVSFYNNEISEKSEIFDDQFSVERPDGSNFTLKIRSTKLEDSAMYFCASNDGSSPLHFGNGTRLTVT.

The chain combines TRBV19 with TRBJ2-1; D may be TRBD2 (5 bases). CDR1 is LNHDA, CDR2 SQIVND, per germline (reference sequence). With 3 bases removed from V and 3 bases from J, the gap between germline ends came to 6 bases. The CDR3 contains 13 residues. The CDR3 nucleotides read TGTGCCAGTAGTATGACTAACTACAATGAGCAGTTCTTC. Protein sequence: CASSMTNYNEQFF.

V is TRBV7-8 and J is TRBJ1-2, with unresolved D. CDR3 length: 16 amino acids. The germline gives CDR1 SGHVS, CDR2 FQNEAQ. Trimming stripped 1 base from V and 2 bases from J, with 14 bases between. In DNA, the CDR3 is TGTGCCAGCAGCTTAGGGCCCCCGGAGAGCAACTATGGCTACACCTTC. Translated, it gives CASSLGPPESNYGYTF.

The chain links TRBV4-3 to TRBJ2-5, with D unresolved. The V and J ends lost 0 bases and 2 bases respectively, with 19 bases between them. The CDR3 totals 18 residues. Looked up from germline, CDR1 is LGHNA and CDR2 is YSLEER. CDR3 region: CASSQEQGGFSPQETQYF. CDR3 nucleotide sequence: TGCGCCAGCAGCCAAGAACAAGGCGGATTTAGCCCGCAAGAGACCCAGTACTTC.

The chain recombines TRBV6-4 with TRBJ2-3; TRBD2 might be the D (6 bases). In germline, CDR1 is MRHNA, CDR2 SNTAGT. This CDR3 is 16 amino acids long. V was pared by 3 bases and J by 4 bases, with 17 bases between. The CDR3 region has the DNA TGTGCCAGCAGTGAAAAGGATTCGGGCGGGGCAGATACGCAGTATTTT. This translates into CASSEKDSGGADTQYF.

The CDR3 loop reads CAWSVGAERMNTEAFF. CDR3 DNA: TGTGCCTGGAGTGTTGGGGCCGAACGTATGAACACTGAAGCTTTCTTT. The chain couples TRBV30 to TRBJ1-1; maybe TRBD1 (5 bases). Trimming pared 0 bases from V and 0 bases from J, leaving 14 bases between. This CDR3 has 16 residues. From germline, CDR1 is GTSNPN and CDR2 SVGIG (reference sequence).

The genes are TRBV5-4 and TRBJ2-7; 7 bases line up with TRBD1. The V segment lost 4 bases and the J segment 0 bases; nucleotides outside the gene matches: 4. The germline CDR1 and CDR2 sequences are SGHNT and YYREEE (reference sequence). The CDR3 consists of 14 residues. CDR3 sequence reads: CASSPDRASYEQYF. CDR3 nucleotides: TGTGCCAGCAGCCCCGACAGGGCCTCCTACGAGCAGTACTTC.

The chain joins TRBV27 to TRBJ2-1; D gene unclear. The CDR3 totals 15 residues. The germline CDR1 and CDR2 sequences are MNHEY and SMNVEV (reference sequence). With 2 bases removed from V and 2 bases from J, the gap between germline ends came to 10 bases. Written as DNA, the CDR3 is TGTGCCAGCAGTTTACGGTCAGCACCCTACAATGAGCAGTTCTTC. This sequence encodes CASSLRSAPYNEQFF.

CDR3: CSVRRLAGGNEQFF. DNA of the CDR3: TGCAGCGTACGGAGGCTAGCGGGAGGCAATGAGCAGTTCTTC. This sequence joins TRBV29-1 and TRBJ2-1; 11 nucleotides match TRBD2. The CDR3 has 14 residues. CDR1 is SQVTM, CDR2 ANQGSEA, per germline. The junction had 7 bases not matched to a gene; V was cut back by 6 bases and J by 6 bases.

This rearrangement joins TRBV7-9 to TRBJ2-7; D is unresolved. The V end lost 2 bases, the J end lost 6 bases, and 14 bases lay between the germline ends. The CDR3 is made up of 14 amino acids. Germline CDR1 is SEHNR and CDR2 is FQNEAQ (reference sequence). The DNA of the CDR3 is TGTGCCAGCAGCTTATTGGCAGATTGGTCCGAGCAGTACTTC. Translated: CASSLLADWSEQYF.

This clone was recorded once. V is TRBV30 and J is TRBJ2-1, with 10 bases lining up with TRBD2. The CDR3 spans 15 residues. Germline values: CDR1 GTSNPN, CDR2 SVGIG (reference sequence). J lost 4 bases, V lost 2 bases, and 5 bases had no gene match. The CDR3 is CAWSRTSGPYNEQFF. CDR3 sequence (DNA): TGTGCCTGGAGTAGGACTAGCGGCCCATACAATGAGCAGTTCTTC.

This clone was recorded once. This rearrangement joins TRBV4-3 to TRBJ2-1, with D perhaps assigned TRBD1 or TRBD2 (6 bases each). The germline V gene encodes CDR1 LGHNA and CDR2 YSLEER. CDR3 length: 16 residues. The germline V and J ends were trimmed by 6 bases and 15 bases, with 30 bases remaining between them. The DNA for the CDR3 is TGCGCCAGCAGTTCCGTATGGGGGGCCGAACGTGGCTCCATGTTCTTC. Protein sequence: CASSSVWGAERGSMFF.

The rearrangement joins TRBV6-1 to TRBJ1-2; 7 nucleotides match TRBD1. This CDR3 has 15 amino acids. Trimming took 6 bases from V and 7 from J; bases not matched to a gene: 14. Germline V lookup: CDR1 MNHNS, CDR2 SASEGT. CDR3 DNA sequence: TGTGCCAGCAGGCCTGACAGGGTAGCTTCACTTGGCTACACCTTC. This translates into CASRPDRVASLGYTF.

This chain joins TRBV27 and TRBJ1-1; D is undetermined. Germline V gives CDR1 MNHEY, CDR2 SMNVEV (reference sequence). Trimming left V 5 bases short and J 1 base short, with 11 bases between. CDR3 length: 14 amino acids. The CDR3 bases are TGTGCCAGCAGTCAGGTCGGTGGGAACACTGAAGCTTTCTTT. Encoded protein: CASSQVGGNTEAFF.

The chain carries TRBV4-3 and TRBJ2-7, with a weak D call TRBD2 (6 bases). CDR3 length: 16 residues. CDR1 and CDR2 (germline): LGHNA, YSLEER. The germline V and J ends were trimmed by 0 bases and 3 bases, with 15 bases remaining between them. The CDR3 nucleotides read TGCGCCAGCAGCCAAGACTGGGGGGTGATGAACTACGAGCAGTACTTC. This encodes CASSQDWGVMNYEQYF.

This rearrangement joins TRBV6-5 to TRBJ1-2; D not resolved. Germline V lookup: CDR1 MNHEY, CDR2 SVGAGI. V gave up 2 bases and J gave up 9 bases, with 16 bases separating them. CDR3 size: 14 residues. In nucleotides, the CDR3 is TGTGCCAGCAGTTACGGTGGAACGGGGAGGAGCTACACCTTC. As protein: CASSYGGTGRSYTF.

The chain is built from TRBV9 and TRBJ2-1; maybe TRBD2 (5 bases). The length of the CDR3 is 14 residues. V shed 0 bases and J shed 8 bases, with 12 bases lying between them. CDR1 and CDR2 (germline): SGDLS, YYNGEE. CDR3 region: CASSVDTRADEQFF. In DNA, the CDR3 is TGTGCCAGCAGCGTAGATACTAGGGCGGATGAGCAGTTCTTC. Combining the CDR3 with reference TRBV9 and TRBJ2-1 gives the whole variable domain DSGVTQTPKHLITATGQRVTLRCSPRSGDLSVYWYQQSLDQGLQFLIQYYNGEERAKGNILERFSAQQFPDLHSELNLSSLELGDSALYFCASSVDTRADEQFFGPGTRLTVL.

V usage is TRBV15 and J usage is TRBJ1-5; 9 nucleotides agree with TRBD1. The CDR3 contains 15 residues. Germline CDR1 is LNHNV and CDR2 is YYDKDF (reference sequence). The junction had 5 bases not matched to a gene; V was cut back by 1 base and J by 7 bases. As DNA, the CDR3 is TGTGCCACCAGCAGAGGGGACAGGGATCTACAGCCCCAGCATTTT. It encodes CATSRGDRDLQPQHF.

The V call is TRBV4-1, the J call TRBJ2-5; TRBD2 is a possible D gene (6 bases). The V end was cut by 1 base, the J end by 1 base, with 10 bases between. The CDR3 runs 15 residues. Germline-derived CDR1 and CDR2 are MGHRA and YSYEKL. The CDR3 bases are TGCGCCAGCAGCCAAGGTAGCGGTCCCCAAGAGACCCAGTACTTC. Translated: CASSQGSGPQETQYF.